This TCR beta chain originates from a study of shared clonotypes between healthy human individuals. Overall study results and limits: Richness estimates generally favored naive over memory subsets.

Note on this clone: Its antigen is still unknown.

The authors divided CD4+ cells into CD45RA+ naive and CD45RA-negative memory subsets. Assay runs were performed at deep level. In the authors' workflow: Junction-only sequences produced by ImmunoSEQ had no quality scores, so filtering differed. Sequencing was performed with immunoSEQ multiplex PCR; in TCRdb, only in-frame clones are kept and a portion is missing. V and J calls and clone size are as listed in that table; D and trimming were resolved from the DNA. The data contain about 2.4 million clones, under 95% of them seen just once; the ten biggest clones take up 0.36%. This clonotype was sampled from a man between 18 and 35 years old in good health. Some clones in this sample may be carry-over from other donors' samples. The sample consisted of naive CD4+ T cells from PBMCs. Subset defined: CD45RA+ positively selected.

This CDR3 is CASSSLDGSKETQYF. As DNA, the CDR3 is TGTGCCAGCAGCTCGCTCGACGGAAGTAAAGAGACCCAGTACTTC. The V call is TRBV5-4, the J call TRBJ2-5; D unresolved. The CDR3 totals 15 residues. Trimming pared 3 bases from V and 3 bases from J, leaving 15 bases between. Per the germline V gene, CDR1 is SGHNT and CDR2 is YYREEE (reference sequence). The variable domain in full, completed from reference TRBV5-4 and TRBJ2-5, reads ETGVTQSPTHLIKTRGQQVTLRCSSQSGHNTVSWYQQALGQGPQFIFQYYREEENGRGNFPPRFSGLQFPNYSSELNVNALELDDSALYLCASSSLDGSKETQYFGPGTRLLVL.